Shown below are 20 T cell receptor beta chains from a single sample sequenced in a study of blood T cell repertoires in COVID-19. Assay: immunoSEQ multiplex PCR; the TCRdb copy retains only in-frame clones and omits some. The sample shows 200,000 to 300,000 clones, 86% of them seen only once. The material sequenced was peripheral blood. The receptors derive from a woman over 75 with COVID-19, enrolled during active disease.

This sequence joins TRBV10-3 and TRBJ1-3; unclear D gene. The germline gives CDR1 ENHRY, CDR2 SYGVKD. The length of the CDR3 is 15 residues. This CDR3 reads CALTEVAEAGNTIYF. In nucleotides, the CDR3 is TGTGCACTAACTGAGGTGGCAGAGGCCGGAAACACCATATATTTT.

This clone was detected many times. The V gene is TRBV5-1, the J gene TRBJ2-2; a weak D match, TRBD1 (5 bases). Germline V gives CDR1 SGHRS, CDR2 YFSETQ. V lost 2 bases to trimming and J lost 7 bases, with 6 bases between them. The CDR3 has 12 residues. The chain's CDR3 is CASSLGHGELFF. CDR3 DNA sequence: TGCGCCAGCAGCTTAGGACACGGGGAGCTGTTTTTT.

The chain uses TRBV5-1 and TRBJ2-5; D remains unclear. The CDR3 runs to 13 residues. Trimming pared 4 bases from V and 2 bases from J, leaving 9 bases between. CDR1 SGHRS and CDR2 YFSETQ come from the germline V gene. The CDR3 coding sequence is TGCGCCAGCAGCCCTCACAATCAAGAGACCCAGTACTTC. Protein sequence: CASSPHNQETQYF. Together with reference TRBV5-1 and TRBJ2-5, the CDR3 gives the full variable domain: KAGVTQTPRYLIKTRGQQVTLSCSPISGHRSVSWYQQTPGQGLQFLFEYFSETQRNKGNFPGRFSGRQFSNSRSEMNVSTLELGDSALYLCASSPHNQETQYFGPGTRLLVL.

The CDR3 sequence is CASSKGQLDSDTQYF. CDR3 nucleotide sequence: TGTGCCAGCTCAAAGGGACAGTTGGATTCAGATACGCAGTATTTT. The rearrangement joins TRBV18 to TRBJ2-3; 7 nucleotides align to TRBD1. CDR3 size: 15 residues. Germline V gene sequence: CDR1 KGHSH, CDR2 LQKENI. The V segment lost 5 bases and the J segment 4 bases; nucleotides outside the gene matches: 9.

The J gene is TRBJ1-6, the V gene TRBV5-1, with 7 bases aligning to TRBD1. V was clipped by 4 bases and J by 6 bases; unmatched bases: 19. Germline V gives CDR1 SGHRS, CDR2 YFSETQ. This CDR3 has 19 residues. CDR3 sequence (DNA): TGCGCCAGCAGCCAACCCCCTGGACAGGCGGGCGGCGTTAATTCACCCCTCCACTTT. Protein: CASSQPPGQAGGVNSPLHF. The variable domain in full, completed from reference TRBV5-1 and TRBJ1-6, reads KAGVTQTPRYLIKTRGQQVTLSCSPISGHRSVSWYQQTPGQGLQFLFEYFSETQRNKGNFPGRFSGRQFSNSRSEMNVSTLELGDSALYLCASSQPPGQAGGVNSPLHFGNGTRLTVT.

Comment on this clone: The same CDR3 can be traced to other DNA sequences in this sample. The chain uses TRBV9 and TRBJ2-5, with 8 positions matching TRBD2. Germline trimming cut 0 bases from V and 2 bases from J; bases unmatched to any gene: 6. This CDR3 spans 16 amino acids. The germline CDR1 and CDR2 sequences are SGDLS and YYNGEE. In nucleotides, the CDR3 is TGTGCCAGCAGCGTAGCTACGGGGGGGGGTCAAGAGACCCAGTACTTC. It yields the protein CASSVATGGGQETQYF.

This sequence joins TRBV28 and TRBJ1-2; perhaps TRBD1 as D (5 bases). Germline CDR1 is MDHEN and CDR2 is SYDVKM. The CDR3 covers 13 residues. Deletions cut 7 bases from V and 4 bases from J, with 13 bases between. The CDR3 sequence: CASTSQAFYGYTF. The CDR3 DNA reads TGTGCCAGCACATCACAGGCTTTCTATGGCTACACCTTC.

This sequence joins TRBV19 and TRBJ1-5; maybe TRBD1 (5 bases). With 0 bases removed from V and 4 bases from J, the gap between germline ends came to 16 bases. This CDR3 comprises 17 residues. Germline V CDR1 and CDR2: LNHDA, SQIVND (reference sequence). The CDR3 is CASSIDRGSNQNQPQHF. CDR3 DNA sequence: TGTGCCAGTAGTATAGATCGGGGGTCAAATCAAAATCAGCCCCAGCATTTT. The complete variable domain, with remaining parts taken from reference TRBV19 and TRBJ1-5, reads DGGITQSPKYLFRKEGQNVTLSCEQNLNHDAMYWYRQDPGQGLRLIYYSQIVNDFQKGDIAEGYSVSREKKESFPLTVTSAQKNPTAFYLCASSIDRGSNQNQPQHFGDGTRLSIL.

The chain has TRBV7-3 and TRBJ2-7; 14 nucleotides line up with TRBD2. The ends lost 4 bases at V and 4 bases at J; junction bases unmatched: 18. This CDR3 is built from 20 residues. Per germline, CDR1 SGHTA and CDR2 FQGTGA. The CDR3: CASSSTGEGTSGSSRYEQYF. Written as DNA, the CDR3 is TGTGCCAGCAGCTCAACAGGGGAGGGGACTAGCGGGAGTTCTCGTTACGAGCAGTACTTC.

This rearrangement joins TRBV18 to TRBJ2-7; the match to TRBD2 covers 8 bases. CDR1 and CDR2 from the germline V gene are KGHSH and LQKENI. Trimming took 2 bases from V and 2 from J; bases not matched to a gene: 2. CDR3 length: 14 residues. The CDR3 region is CASSPSGLAYEQYF. The CDR3 bases are TGTGCCAGCTCACCATCGGGACTAGCCTACGAGCAGTACTTC. Based on the CDR3 plus reference TRBV18 and TRBJ2-7, the full variable domain is NAGVMQNPRHLVRRRGQEARLRCSPMKGHSHVYWYRQLPEEGLKFMVYLQKENIIDESGMPKERFSAEFPKEGPSILRIQQVVRGDSAAYFCASSPSGLAYEQYFGPGTRLTVT.

The gene calls are TRBV5-1 and TRBJ1-1, with 8 positions matching TRBD1. In germline, CDR1 is SGHRS, CDR2 YFSETQ. Trimming removed 4 bases from V and 2 bases from J; junction bases left unmatched: 7. The CDR3 is 15 amino acids. The CDR3 bases are TGCGCCAGCAGCCCAGGGGACAGGACCAACACTGAAGCTTTCTTT. Translating it yields CASSPGDRTNTEAFF.

The chain recombines TRBV23-1 with TRBJ1-5, with a possible D match to TRBD1 (5 bases). TRBV23-1 is reported as an ORF; its role is uncertain. Trimming took 1 base from V and 0 from J, leaving 10 bases between them. The CDR3 extends over 16 amino acids. The CDR3 region has the DNA TGCGCCAGCAGTCAATTGAGCAGGGATAGCAATCAGCCCCAGCATTTT. Amino acids: CASSQLSRDSNQPQHF.

The gene calls are TRBV18 and TRBJ1-2; D not certain. V was clipped by 0 bases and J by 1 base, with 9 bases between them. This CDR3 has 15 residues. Looked up from germline, CDR1 is KGHSH and CDR2 is LQKENI. DNA for the CDR3: TGTGCCAGCTCACCACCTCTCGGGGATAACTATGGCTACACCTTC. Residues: CASSPPLGDNYGYTF.

The chain uses TRBV5-4 and TRBJ2-3; 11 bases map to TRBD2. The CDR3 has 13 amino acids. CDR1 and CDR2 (germline): SGHNT, YYREEE (reference sequence). Trimming took 5 bases from V and 9 from J; bases not matched to a gene: 5. The CDR3 here is CASSLAGGETQYF. The CDR3 DNA follows: TGTGCCAGCAGTCTAGCGGGGGGTGAGACGCAGTATTTT.

This chain uses TRBV19 with TRBJ1-2; D not certain. CDR3 size: 15 residues. Trimming removed 2 bases at V and 4 bases at J, with 14 bases between. Germline CDR1 reads LNHDA; CDR2 reads SQIVND (reference sequence). The chain's CDR3 is CASSIYSVGGYGYTF. The DNA of the CDR3 is TGTGCCAGTAGTATATACAGCGTTGGAGGCTATGGCTACACCTTC.

The rearrangement links TRBV29-1 to TRBJ2-3; 12 bases map to TRBD2. The CDR3 loop spans 14 amino acids. V was clipped by 3 bases and J by 4 bases; unmatched bases: 2. CDR1 is SQVTM and CDR2 is ANQGSEA in the germline V gene. CDR3 DNA: TGCAGCGTTGATTCTAGCGGGGGGGCAGATACGCAGTATTTT. Its translation is CSVDSSGGADTQYF.

The chain recombines TRBV3-1 (or the pseudogene TRBV3-2) with TRBJ1-1; a possible D gene is TRBD1 (6 bases). The V and J ends lost 0 bases and 4 bases respectively, with 12 bases between them. This CDR3 comprises 15 residues. Per the germline V gene, CDR1 is LGHDT and CDR2 is YNNKEL (reference sequence). The CDR3 sequence is CASSQDWGLGTEAFF. The CDR3 bases are TGTGCCAGCAGCCAAGATTGGGGGCTAGGCACTGAAGCTTTCTTT.

This chain links TRBV5-4 with TRBJ1-6; D unclear. Germline V gene data show CDR1 as SGHNT and CDR2 as YYREEE (reference sequence). V lost 1 base, J lost 5 bases, and 10 bases lay in between. The CDR3 has 15 residues. The CDR3 coding sequence is TGTGCCAGCAGCTTGCTGGGAGCGGATAATTCACCCCTCCACTTT. This translates into CASSLLGADNSPLHF.

The chain carries TRBV28 and TRBJ1-2; D may be TRBD1 (6 bases). V was pared by 7 bases and J by 5 bases, with 17 bases between. The CDR3 sequence is 14 residues long. Per the germline V gene, CDR1 is MDHEN and CDR2 is SYDVKM. The CDR3 reads CASTFPQGGYGYTF. In nucleotides, the CDR3 is TGTGCCAGCACCTTCCCACAGGGAGGGTATGGCTACACCTTC.

The gene calls are TRBV7-9 and TRBJ1-1; 10 bases fit TRBD1. V trimming: 4 bases; J trimming: 6 bases; junction bases outside the gene matches: 8. Germline-derived CDR1 and CDR2 are SEHNR and FQNEAQ (reference sequence). CDR3 length: 15 residues. The CDR3 sequence: CASSSRQGARAEAFF. The CDR3 DNA follows: TGTGCCAGCAGCTCGAGACAGGGGGCGCGCGCTGAAGCTTTCTTT. Full variable domain (outside the CDR3, taken from reference TRBV7-9 and TRBJ1-1): DTGVSQNPRHKITKRGQNVTFRCDPISEHNRLYWYRQTLGQGPEFLTYFQNEAQLEKSRLLSDRFSAERPKGSFSTLEIQRTEQGDSAMYLCASSSRQGARAEAFFGQGTRLTVV.